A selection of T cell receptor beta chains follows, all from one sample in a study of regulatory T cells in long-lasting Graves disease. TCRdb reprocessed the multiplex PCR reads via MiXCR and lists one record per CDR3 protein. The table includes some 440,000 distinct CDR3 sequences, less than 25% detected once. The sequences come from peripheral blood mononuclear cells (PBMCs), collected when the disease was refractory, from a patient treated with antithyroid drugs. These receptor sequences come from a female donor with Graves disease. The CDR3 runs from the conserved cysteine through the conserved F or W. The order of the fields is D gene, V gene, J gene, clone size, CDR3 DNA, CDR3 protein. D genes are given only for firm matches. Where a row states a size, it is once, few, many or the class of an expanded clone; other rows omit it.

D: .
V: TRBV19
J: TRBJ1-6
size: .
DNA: TGTGCCAGTAGATCGCAGGTTTCACCCCTCCACTTT
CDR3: CASRSQVSPLHF

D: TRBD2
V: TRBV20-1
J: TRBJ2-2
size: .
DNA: TGCAGTGCTAGCCGGACTAGCGGCGGGGAGCTGTTTTTT
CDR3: CSASRTSGGELFF

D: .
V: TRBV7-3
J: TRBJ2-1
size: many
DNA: TGTGCCAGCAGCTTAACAGCGGCGGCCTCCTACAATGAGCAGTTCTTC
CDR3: CASSLTAAASYNEQFF

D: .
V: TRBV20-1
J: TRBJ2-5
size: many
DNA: TGCAGTGCTAAAGACGCGGGGGAGACCCAGTACTTC
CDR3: CSAKDAGETQYF

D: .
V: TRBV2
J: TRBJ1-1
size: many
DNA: TGTGCCAGCAATGGTGTCAGGGGGAACACTGAAGCTTTCTTT
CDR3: CASNGVRGNTEAFF

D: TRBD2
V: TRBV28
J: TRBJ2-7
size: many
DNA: TGTGCCAGCAGTTCCAAGCGGGAGGTTCCCTACGAGCAGTACTTC
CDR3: CASSSKREVPYEQYF

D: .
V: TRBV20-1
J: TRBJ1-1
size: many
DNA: TGCAGTGCGAAGAGTTGGGTACACACTGAAGCTTTCTTT
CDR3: CSAKSWVHTEAFF

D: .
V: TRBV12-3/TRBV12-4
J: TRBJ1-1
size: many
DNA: TGTGCCAGCAGTGCCTCAAACACTGAAGCTTTCTTT
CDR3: CASSASNTEAFF

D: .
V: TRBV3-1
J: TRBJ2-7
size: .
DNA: TGTGCGGTCCGGGACCCCTACTACGAGCAGTACTTC
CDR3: CAVRDPYYEQYF

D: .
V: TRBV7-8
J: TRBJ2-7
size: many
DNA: TGTGCCAGCAGCCCGCAGCTACCCGAGCAGTACTTC
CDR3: CASSPQLPEQYF

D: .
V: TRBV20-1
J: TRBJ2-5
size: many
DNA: TGCAGTGCTAGAGATAGCCCTCAAGAGACCCAGTACTTC
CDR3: CSARDSPQETQYF

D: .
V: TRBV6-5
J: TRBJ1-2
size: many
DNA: TGTGCCAGCAGTTACTCGGCGGAAACAGGGCGAGGCTACACCTTC
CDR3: CASSYSAETGRGYTF

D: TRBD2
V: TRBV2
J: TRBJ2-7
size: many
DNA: TGTGCCAGCGGACTAGCGGGGTTCTACGAGCAGTACTTC
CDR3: CASGLAGFYEQYF